Below, 2 T cell receptor beta chains from the same sample are listed, as sequenced in a study of neoadjuvant nivolumab and ipilimumab in lung cancer. Here immunoSEQ multiplex PCR was the method, and the copy in TCRdb shows in-frame clones only, minus some. The table shows 4,500 or so clones, with 81% occurring only once. Sequencing used normal lung tissue adjacent to the tumor, obtained after neoadjuvant nivolumab, alone or with ipilimumab, at or shortly before surgery. The receptors come from an adult with non-small cell lung cancer. Some clones in this sample may be carry-over from other donors' samples.

This rearrangement joins TRBV6-1 to TRBJ2-7; a possible D gene is TRBD2 (5 bases). Germline CDR1 reads MNHNS; CDR2 reads SASEGT. The CDR3 is 15 amino acids. Deletions cut 1 base from V and 5 bases from J, with 15 bases between. This chain's CDR3 is CASSEEVASWDEQYF. The CDR3 DNA reads as TGTGCCAGCAGTGAAGAGGTGGCTAGCTGGGACGAGCAGTACTTC.

CDR3 nucleotides: TGCAGCGTTGAAAGATCCGGGTCGGACGAGCAGTACTTC. Residues: CSVERSGSDEQYF. The chain recombines TRBV29-1 with TRBJ2-7; D gene uncertain. Germline CDR1 SQVTM, CDR2 ANQGSEA. The CDR3 loop spans 13 amino acids. The ends were cut back, 2 bases at V and 5 bases at J, with 13 bases in the middle.